This TCR beta chain was sequenced for a study of T cells in Graves' hyperthyroidism and ophthalmopathy. Findings of the study overall: The model foresaw ophthalmopathy a median roughly 6 months prior to onset.

Per germline, CDR1 MNHEY and CDR2 SVGAGI. The CDR3 covers 16 residues. Ahead of any ophthalmopathy symptoms, the blood sample was obtained at the first diagnosis of hyperthyroidism. Amplification of TCR beta CDR3 regions was performed using RNA transcripts as template. The study used the HTBI primer set for a first-round RT-PCR of the TCR CDR3. MiXCR, run by TCRdb on the multiplex PCR reads, gives a single entry per CDR3 protein. The sample contains 250,000 or so distinct CDR3 sequences, around 15% of which appear only once. Comments on this clonotype: Its antigen is as yet unknown. A junction end diverges from the germline sequence, so it may reflect a read error.

Material for sequencing was blood. The chain carries TRBV6-5 and TRBJ2-7; 11 positions agree with TRBD1. The sequence derives from a woman aged 45 to 65 with Graves' hyperthyroidism that later progressed to Graves' ophthalmopathy. The CDR3 DNA follows: TGTGCCAACAGTTCTTCCTCCGGGACAGGGGGCTACGAGCAGTACTTC. Its protein is CANSSSSGTGGYEQYF.